This T cell receptor beta chain was captured in a study of blood T cell repertoires in COVID-19. Study at large: Researchers got acute and convalescent COVID-19 samples from the United States, Italy and Spain. In each case, the material was cDNA or gDNA derived from T cells, B-cell-depleted T cells, or PBMCs.

Germline CDR1 and CDR2: SGDLS and YYNGEE. The CDR3 length is 13 residues. Trimming took 3 bases from V and 6 from J, leaving 9 bases between them. Authors' data handling: Using reference gene primer amplification, nucleated cell counts were estimated. Sequencing was performed with immunoSEQ multiplex PCR; in TCRdb, only in-frame clones are kept and a portion is missing. The V and J calls and clone size come from that table; D and trimming were worked out from the DNA. This table has approximately 220,000 clones, 84% appearing once. The sample comprised peripheral blood. The sequence was obtained from a woman aged 55-69 years who had recovered from COVID-19. The chain joins TRBV9 to TRBJ2-2; the D is unclear. CDR3 loop: CASSDNGPGELFF. In DNA form, the CDR3 reads TGTGCCAGCAGCGACAATGGGCCCGGGGAGCTGTTTTTT. Full variable domain (rest looked up from reference TRBV9 and TRBJ2-2): DSGVTQTPKHLITATGQRVTLRCSPRSGDLSVYWYQQSLDQGLQFLIQYYNGEERAKGNILERFSAQQFPDLHSELNLSSLELGDSALYFCASSDNGPGELFFGEGSRLTVL.